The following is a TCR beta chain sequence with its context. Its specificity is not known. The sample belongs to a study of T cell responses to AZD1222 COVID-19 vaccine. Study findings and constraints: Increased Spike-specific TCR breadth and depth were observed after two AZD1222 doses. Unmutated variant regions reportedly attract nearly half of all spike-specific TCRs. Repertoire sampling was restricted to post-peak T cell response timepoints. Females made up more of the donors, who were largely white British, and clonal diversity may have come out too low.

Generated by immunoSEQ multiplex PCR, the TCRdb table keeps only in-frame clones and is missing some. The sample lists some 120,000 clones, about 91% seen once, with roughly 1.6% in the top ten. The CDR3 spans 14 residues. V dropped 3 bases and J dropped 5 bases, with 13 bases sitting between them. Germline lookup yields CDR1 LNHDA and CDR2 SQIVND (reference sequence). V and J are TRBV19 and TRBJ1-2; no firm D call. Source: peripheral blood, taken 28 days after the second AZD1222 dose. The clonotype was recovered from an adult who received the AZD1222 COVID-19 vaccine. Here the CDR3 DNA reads TGTGCCAGTAGTATGGGCAGTTTTTTATATGGCTACACCTTC. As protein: CASSMGSFLYGYTF.